These 13 T cell receptor beta chains originate from one sample sequenced in a study of CD8 T cells in Susac syndrome. The RNA, about 0.45 to 1 ug, was put through reverse transcription using random hexamers. TCRdb ran MiXCR on the immunoSEQ multiplex PCR reads and lists one entry per CDR3 protein. The data hold around 190,000 distinct CDR3 sequences, with 85% to 95% observed a single time. Sequencing input: CD4+ T cells from PBMCs. These receptors were collected from a human donor with Susac syndrome.

This chain joins TRBV20-1 and TRBJ2-5, with 7 bases lining up with TRBD1. The ends lost 5 bases at V and 2 bases at J; junction bases unmatched: 2. The CDR3 extends over 12 amino acids. CDR1 is DFQATT, CDR2 SNEGSKA, per germline (reference sequence). CDR3 residues: CSAWTGQETQYF. DNA of the CDR3: TGCAGTGCTTGGACAGGTCAAGAGACCCAGTACTTC.

The chain carries TRBV7-6 and TRBJ1-6; D gene unclear. The CDR3 extends over 14 amino acids. The germline V and J ends were trimmed by 9 bases and 3 bases, with 12 bases remaining between them. Germline V gives CDR1 SGHVS, CDR2 FNYEAQ. The CDR3 reads CASSGGLYNSPLHF. Here the CDR3 DNA reads TGTGCCAGTTCCGGCGGGCTCTATAATTCACCCCTCCACTTT. Complete variable domain (other parts from reference TRBV7-6 and TRBJ1-6): GAGVSQSPRYKVTKRGQDVALRCDPISGHVSLYWYRQALGQGPEFLTYFNYEAQQDKSGLPNDRFSAERPEGSISTLTIQRTEQRDSAMYRCASSGGLYNSPLHFGNGTRLTVT.

The chain uses TRBV2 and TRBJ1-5; D unresolved. This CDR3 has 15 residues. The germline CDR1 and CDR2 sequences are SNHLY and FYNNEI. V dropped 3 bases and J dropped 4 bases, with 13 bases sitting between them. CDR3: CASSDRERQNQPQHF. In DNA, the CDR3 is TGTGCCAGCAGTGATCGGGAGAGGCAGAATCAGCCCCAGCATTTT.

The V call is TRBV19, the J call TRBJ1-2; D unresolved. The CDR3 loop spans 14 amino acids. The germline CDR1 and CDR2 sequences are LNHDA and SQIVND (reference sequence). V dropped 5 bases and J dropped 0 bases, with 10 bases sitting between them. In DNA form, the CDR3 reads TGTGCCAGTAGTTTGGACGGAGCTAACTATGGCTACACCTTC. Encoded protein: CASSLDGANYGYTF.

The V call is TRBV29-1, the J call TRBJ2-3; D is ambiguous. The CDR3 loop spans 13 amino acids. Germline CDR1 and CDR2: SQVTM and ANQGSEA. The V end lost 4 bases, the J end lost 0 bases, and 8 bases lay between the germline ends. In DNA form, the CDR3 reads TGCAGCGTTGTAAAGGGCAGCACAGATACGCAGTATTTT. As protein: CSVVKGSTDTQYF.

The V gene is TRBV6-2 or TRBV6-3, the J gene TRBJ2-4; TRBD1 is a possible D gene (7 bases). The CDR3 runs to 16 residues. V shed 2 bases and J shed 6 bases, with 17 bases lying between them. Germline V gives CDR1 MNHEY, CDR2 SVGEGT. As DNA, the CDR3 is TGTGCCAGCAGTTACCCTAGGGGGCAGGGGGGAAACATTCAGTACTTC. The encoded protein is CASSYPRGQGGNIQYF.

The chain is built from TRBV5-4 and TRBJ2-5; 12 bases are a match to TRBD1. V was pared by 4 bases and J by 5 bases, with 6 bases of the junction left unmatched. The CDR3 runs 15 residues. Germline CDR1 is SGHNT and CDR2 is YYREEE (reference sequence). The CDR3 spells CASSRDRGQGETQYF. The CDR3 bases are TGTGCCAGCAGCCGGGACAGGGGGCAGGGGGAGACCCAGTACTTC.

This chain connects TRBV5-1 to TRBJ1-4, with D possibly being TRBD1 (5 bases). Germline loops: CDR1 SGHRS, CDR2 YFSETQ. V shed 7 bases and J shed 3 bases, with 13 bases lying between them. The CDR3 has 14 residues. CDR3 bases: TGCGCCAGCTGCCCGACAGCAGCTAATGAAAAACTGTTTTTT. This encodes CASCPTAANEKLFF.

The CDR3 region is CASSSTNARLAEETQYF. Written as DNA, the CDR3 is TGCGCCAGCAGCTCTACCAACGCCCGACTAGCGGAAGAGACCCAGTACTTC. The V and J genes are TRBV5-1 and TRBJ2-5, with 9 bases lining up with TRBD2. Germline values: CDR1 SGHRS, CDR2 YFSETQ. The V segment lost 3 bases and the J segment 3 bases; nucleotides outside the gene matches: 12. The length of the CDR3 is 17 residues. Based on the CDR3 plus reference TRBV5-1 and TRBJ2-5, the full variable domain is KAGVTQTPRYLIKTRGQQVTLSCSPISGHRSVSWYQQTPGQGLQFLFEYFSETQRNKGNFPGRFSGRQFSNSRSEMNVSTLELGDSALYLCASSSTNARLAEETQYFGPGTRLLVL.

The rearrangement uses TRBV9 and TRBJ2-2, with D hard to call. This CDR3 contains 15 residues. Trimming stripped 4 bases from V and 6 bases from J, with 16 bases between. The germline gives CDR1 SGDLS, CDR2 YYNGEE. The CDR3 bases are TGTGCCAGCAGCACCCAGGTTTCCGGTCCCGGGGAGCTGTTTTTT. Translation: CASSTQVSGPGELFF.

The chain employs TRBV12-3 or TRBV12-4 and TRBJ2-7; 7 bases fit TRBD2. This CDR3 comprises 15 residues. The V gene end was trimmed by 7 bases and the J gene end by 7 bases; junction bases not matched to a gene: 16. The CDR3 is CASTSQLARSGEQYF. The CDR3 DNA is TGTGCCAGCACCTCCCAACTAGCGCGCTCCGGGGAGCAGTACTTC.

The chain carries TRBV6-5 and TRBJ1-2, with a weak D call TRBD1 (6 bases). V lost 8 bases and J lost 4, with 17 bases in between. Germline values: CDR1 MNHEY, CDR2 SVGAGI. The CDR3 runs to 14 residues. CDR3 amino acids: CASSGTPTFYGYTF. The CDR3 DNA sequence: TGTGCCAGCTCCGGGACACCAACTTTCTATGGCTACACCTTC.

This sequence joins TRBV2 and TRBJ1-2; D gene unclear. Germline-derived CDR1 and CDR2 are SNHLY and FYNNEI. Trimming cost V 1 base and J 4 bases, with 7 bases left between them. This CDR3 contains 13 residues. The CDR3 coding sequence is TGTGCCAGCAGTGAAGAACAAAGCTATGGCTACACCTTC. Its protein is CASSEEQSYGYTF.